One and the same sample provided the 28 T cell receptor delta chains below, sequenced in a study of gammadelta T cells in human blood. TCRdb called clones from the RT-PCR reads again using CATT. The sample contains approximately 1,300 delta-chain clones, around 9.7% of which appear only once. The material sequenced was non-Vgamma9Vdelta2 gamma-delta T cells from infant blood. Source of these receptors: a human donor.

By sample share, this clone is large (0.1 to 1%). The V gene is TRDV1, the J gene TRDJ1; 7 bases match TRDD3. Unmatched junction bases numbered 18, after V lost 2 bases and J lost 0 bases. This CDR3 is built from 20 residues. Germline V CDR1 and CDR2: TSWWSYY, QGS. CDR3 sequence reads: CALGESQNGGILAYTDKLIF. The CDR3 DNA reads TGTGCTCTTGGGGAAAGTCAGAATGGAGGGATACTTGCGTACACCGATAAACTCATCTTT.

Details on this clone: A single base is all that separates this from a far larger clone, so a read error is likely. The chain combines TRDV2 with TRDJ3; 11 bases are a match to TRDD3. CDR3 size: 25 residues. Germline V gene sequence: CDR1 GEAIGNYY, CDR2 EKD. CDR3 nucleotide sequence: TGTGCCAGTGACACCTTCCTACAAAGTGGTGGGGGATACGCGGTACTCTCCTGGGACACCCGACAGATGTTTTTC. It translates to CASDTFLQSGGGYAVLSWDTRQMFF.

Points on this clone: A read error is possible here, since a much larger clone lies one base away. This chain links TRDV1 with TRDJ1, with 10 nucleotides matching TRDD3. Matching the DNA to germline supplied the J gene, which TCRdb does not give. Looked up from germline, CDR1 is TSWWSYY and CDR2 is QGS. J gave up 7 bases and V 4 bases, and 6 bases lay outside the gene matches. This CDR3 contains 14 residues. CDR3 sequence (DNA): TGTGCTCTTGGGGTCGGGGGATACGGAGTTAAACTCATCTTT. Protein: CALGVGGYGVKLIF.

With regard to this clone: With a far larger clone one base away, a read error is the likely cause. The V gene is TRDV1, the J gene TRDJ3; 8 bases are a match to TRDD3. Since TCRdb gives no J gene, matching the DNA to germline was used here to assign it. Unmatched junction bases numbered 16, after V lost 6 bases and J lost 0 bases. This CDR3 is 21 amino acids long. CDR1 and CDR2 (germline): TSWWSYY, QGS. The CDR3, as DNA: TGTGCTCTTGGAGATCGTACTGGGGGCCGTTCCCGCTCCTGGGACACCCGACAGATGTTTTTC. Translated, it gives CALGDRTGGRSRSWDTRQMFF.

Concerning this clone itself: A much larger clone is a single base away; this may be a read error. This sequence joins TRDV2 and TRDJ3; D is unresolved. The ends were cut back, 2 bases at V and 0 bases at J, with 19 bases in the middle. Per the germline V gene, CDR1 is GEAIGNYY and CDR2 is EKD. The CDR3 totals 20 residues. As DNA, the CDR3 is TGTGCCTGTGACATTCGTACTTTCTATATCGGCTCCTGGGACACCCGACAGATGTTTTTC. Its protein is CACDIRTFYIGSWDTRQMFF.

By share, this clone counts as large. Other DNA sequences in this specimen translate into the identical CDR3. The chain couples TRDV1 to TRDJ1, with D hard to call. CDR1 is TSWWSYY and CDR2 is QGS in the germline V gene. V was cut by 4 bases and J by 11 bases, with 23 bases left in between. The CDR3 has 15 residues. The CDR3 here is CALGGARRPPRELIF. The CDR3, as DNA: TGTGCTCTTGGGGGCGCCAGGAGGCCTCCGCGCGAGCTCATCTTT.

This clone is large by share. The gene calls are TRDV1 and TRDJ1; D remains unclear. The germline V gene has CDR1 TSWWSYY and CDR2 QGS. The V end lost 1 base, the J end lost 7 bases, and 10 bases lay between the germline ends. The CDR3 length is 13 residues. CDR3 DNA: TGTGCTCTTGGGGAACCCCTGACCCCTAAACTCATCTTT. It encodes CALGEPLTPKLIF.

Concerning this clone: This likely traces to a read error, being one base from a far larger clone. The J gene is TRDJ1, the V gene TRDV1; a weak D match, TRDD3 (5 bases). The J gene is not listed in TCRdb, so it was assigned here from a DNA match to germline. Germline loops: CDR1 TSWWSYY, CDR2 QGS. The CDR3 sequence is 11 residues long. The CDR3 region has the DNA TGTTCTCTTGGGGAAAAAGGTAAACTCATCTTT. Translated, it gives CSLGEKGKLIF.

This clone was seen only a few times. This likely reflects a read error, since a far larger clone is one base away. This chain links TRDV1 with TRDJ2, with 11 bases that match TRDD3. Per the germline V gene, CDR1 is TSWWSYY and CDR2 is QGS. CDR3 length equals 21 residues. DNA of the CDR3: TGTGCTCTTGGGGAACCCCCTTCTACGGCTGGGGGATACCTCATGACAGCACAACGCTTCTTT. The encoded protein is CALGEPPSTAGGYLMTAQRFF.

By share of the sample, this clone is large. This sample includes further DNA sequences coding for the same CDR3. This chain uses TRDV3 with TRDJ2; 13 bases are a match to TRDD3. The CDR3 is 23 residues long. With V trimmed by 2 bases and J by 6 bases, 30 bases remained unmatched. The germline V gene has CDR1 TVYSNPD and CDR2 GDNSRS (reference sequence). DNA of the CDR3: TGTGCCTTTCGGGCCTTGCGCGTCTCTCTACTGGGGGATACGCGTATCCGGGCAGCACAACTCTTCTTT. It yields the protein CAFRALRVSLLGDTRIRAAQLFF.

A note on this clone: A far larger clone is only one base removed, so a read error is likely. This sample includes further DNA sequences coding for the same CDR3. The J gene is TRDJ1, the V gene TRDV1, with 10 bases identical to TRDD3. Looked up from germline, CDR1 is TSWWSYY and CDR2 is QGS. CDR3 length: 21 amino acids. J gave up 1 base and V 0 bases, and 17 bases lay outside the gene matches. The CDR3 here is CALGELSSLYWGIRGTDKLIF. CDR3 nucleotides: TGTGCTCTTGGGGAACTATCGTCGCTGTACTGGGGGATTCGGGGCACCGATAAACTCATCTTT.

This clone was seen a handful of times. A far larger clone is only one base removed, so a read error is likely. The V gene is TRDV1, the J gene TRDJ1, with 10 bases matching TRDD3. Trimming at V came to 1 base and at J to 0 bases, leaving 11 bases not matched to a gene. Germline V CDR1 and CDR2: TSWWSYY, QGS. The CDR3 is 19 amino acids. This CDR3 is CALGEPSPCTGGYTDKLIF. The CDR3 DNA reads as TGTGCTCTTGGGGAACCATCGCCGTGTACTGGGGGATACACCGATAAACTCATCTTT.

Relative to its sample, this clone is large. The V call is TRDV2, the J call TRDJ3; 11 nucleotides match TRDD3. With V trimmed by 0 bases and J by 0 bases, 21 bases remained unmatched. Germline V lookup: CDR1 GEAIGNYY, CDR2 EKD. The CDR3 extends over 25 amino acids. The CDR3 region has the DNA TGTGCCTGTGACACCTTCCTACAAAGTGGTGGGGGATACGCGGTACTCTCCTGGGACACCCGACAGATGTTTTTC. It is translated as CACDTFLQSGGGYAVLSWDTRQMFF.

Regarding this clone: A far larger clone is off by one base, so a read error is likely. The chain joins TRDV1 to TRDJ1; D may be TRDD3 (5 bases). CDR3 length: 18 residues. V lost 4 bases to trimming and J lost 0 bases, with 21 bases between them. Germline CDR1 and CDR2: TSWWSYY and QGS. The CDR3, as DNA: TGTGCTCTTGGGGGAACTAGGGGGGTCCACGCTTACACCGATAAACTCATCTTT. Translating it yields CALGGTRGVHAYTDKLIF.

This clone was recorded a few times. The likely explanation is a read error, given a far larger clone one base away. Other nucleotide sequences in the sample specify the same CDR3. This rearrangement joins TRAV29/DV5 to TRDJ1; weak D call: TRDD2 (9 bases). With 5 bases removed from V and 2 bases from J, the gap between germline ends came to 25 bases. Per germline, CDR1 NSMFDY and CDR2 ISSIKDK. This CDR3 has 17 residues. The CDR3 coding sequence is TGTGCAGCGCCTTCCTACTGTACTGGGGGCGATACCGATAAACTCATCTTT. It is translated as CAAPSYCTGGDTDKLIF.

On this clone itself: A far larger clone lies a single base away; this is likely a read error. The rearrangement links TRDV3 to TRDJ1, with 9 positions matching TRDD3. The CDR3 extends over 20 amino acids. Trimming cost V 3 bases and J 0 bases; bases outside gene matches: 23. Germline V gives CDR1 TVYSNPD, CDR2 GDNSRS (reference sequence). CDR3 sequence: CAFYLPARSGGWSYTDKLIF. The CDR3 DNA is TGTGCCTTCTACCTTCCTGCCCGTTCTGGGGGATGGTCGTACACCGATAAACTCATCTTT.

This clone was seen only a few times. A far larger clone is one nucleotide away, so this likely arose from a read error. This chain links TRDV1 with TRDJ1, with TRDD2 identical over 9 bases. This CDR3 spans 21 amino acids. Germline V gene data show CDR1 as TSWWSYY and CDR2 as QGS. The ends lost 4 bases at V and 0 bases at J; junction bases unmatched: 21. The CDR3 protein is CALGVSFLPSYSGRDTDKLIF. The CDR3 DNA follows: TGTGCTCTTGGGGTCTCCTTCCTACCCTCGTACTCCGGTCGTGACACCGATAAACTCATCTTT.

Note on this clone: It is likely a read error: a sequence one base away is far more abundant. V usage is TRDV3 and J usage is TRDJ2, with 13 positions matching TRDD3. Assignment of the J gene here rests on matching the DNA to germline, because TCRdb gives none. The CDR3 consists of 20 residues. CDR1 is TVYSNPD, CDR2 GDNSRS, per germline (reference sequence). The V gene end was trimmed by 4 bases and the J gene end by 12 bases; junction bases not matched to a gene: 29. CDR3 amino acids: CASNGSPVHWGIRYTDKLFF. The CDR3 DNA follows: TGTGCCTCAAACGGATCTCCCGTCCACTGGGGGATACGCTACACCGATAAACTCTTCTTT.

Within the sample, this clone is large. The gene calls are TRDV1 and TRDJ1, with D unresolved. V lost 0 bases, J lost 0 bases, and 23 bases lay in between. The CDR3 covers 20 residues. CDR1 and CDR2 from the germline V gene are TSWWSYY and QGS. The CDR3 sequence is CALGELPPRTIEGYTDKLIF. The CDR3 nucleotides are TGTGCTCTTGGGGAACTACCGCCTCGGACTATAGAGGGGTACACCGATAAACTCATCTTT.

By share, this clone ranks as large. The V gene is TRDV1, the J gene TRDJ1, with 7 bases fitting TRDD2. Germline CDR1 TSWWSYY, CDR2 QGS. The CDR3 has 18 residues. The V gene end was trimmed by 3 bases and the J gene end by 0 bases; junction bases not matched to a gene: 13. CDR3 in DNA: TGTGCTCTTGGGGAGTTCCTACGTGGAACTCCGTACACCGATAAACTCATCTTT. Protein: CALGEFLRGTPYTDKLIF.

This clone was detected only a few times. Only one base separates this from a far larger clonotype, so it likely reflects a read error. The rearrangement links TRDV1 to TRDJ1; 9 bases agree with TRDD3. The length of the CDR3 is 18 residues. The germline gives CDR1 TSWWSYY, CDR2 QGS. The V gene end was trimmed by 0 bases and the J gene end by 10 bases; junction bases not matched to a gene: 18. The CDR3 sequence is CALGELETLGYWGTRLIF. CDR3 nucleotide sequence: TGTGCTCTTGGGGAACTAGAAACCCTCGGGTACTGGGGGACGAGACTCATCTTT.

In its sample, this clone ranks as medium-sized. The chain links TRDV1 to TRDJ1; 8 bases match TRDD3. Germline V gene sequence: CDR1 TSWWSYY, CDR2 QGS. With V trimmed by 3 bases and J by 1 base, 16 bases remained unmatched. This CDR3 contains 19 residues. The CDR3 sequence is CALGDLSPWGIRGTDKLIF. The CDR3 DNA sequence: TGTGCTCTTGGGGATCTCTCTCCTTGGGGGATTAGGGGCACCGATAAACTCATCTTT.

This clone was recorded a few times. A read error may explain this, as a much larger clone is one base away. Other nucleotide sequences in the sample specify the same CDR3. This chain uses TRDV1 with TRDJ1, with 7 positions matching TRDD3. The J gene, missing from TCRdb, was assigned here through DNA to germline matching. Per the germline V gene, CDR1 is TSWWSYY and CDR2 is QGS. V was pared by 1 base and J by 0 bases, with 11 bases of the junction left unmatched. The CDR3 is 18 amino acids. The chain's CDR3 is CALGEPVLGIPNTDKLIF. CDR3 DNA sequence: TGTGCTCTTGGGGAACCCGTACTGGGGATCCCAAACACCGATAAACTCATCTTT.

Judged by abundance, this clone is large. This chain connects TRDV1 to TRDJ1, with 9 nucleotides matching TRDD3. The ends lost 1 base at V and 6 bases at J; junction bases unmatched: 24. The germline gives CDR1 TSWWSYY, CDR2 QGS. The CDR3 contains 21 residues. This CDR3 is CALGEQYFPTGLGDPLYKLIF. As DNA, the CDR3 is TGTGCTCTTGGGGAACAGTATTTTCCTACGGGGCTGGGGGATCCTTTATATAAACTCATCTTT.

Relative to its sample, this clone is medium-sized (0.01 to 0.1%). V gene TRDV1 combines with J gene TRDJ1; D might be TRDD3 (5 bases). Trimming left V 5 bases short and J 2 bases short, with 18 bases between. CDR3 length: 16 amino acids. Germline V gives CDR1 TSWWSYY, CDR2 QGS. This CDR3 is CALGPHGGSKTDKLIF. The CDR3, as DNA: TGTGCTCTTGGGCCCCACGGGGGGTCCAAAACCGATAAACTCATCTTT.

A note on this clone: The protein TCRdb lists belongs to a much larger clone and differs from this DNA's translation at residue 4, which points to a read error; the protein shown is made from the DNA. The chain links TRDV2 to TRDJ1; 10 nucleotides agree with TRDD3. The J gene was not available in TCRdb and was assigned here by matching the DNA to germline segments. Germline V gene lookup returns CDR1 GEAIGNYY and CDR2 EKD. The junction had 6 bases not matched to a gene; V was cut back by 5 bases and J by 1 base. This CDR3 has 15 amino acids. The CDR3 DNA reads TGTGCCTGTGTCCCTACTGGGGGATTCACCGATAAACTCATCTTT. This sequence encodes CACVPTGGFTDKLIF.

This clone is large (0.1 to 1%) within its sample. This sequence joins TRDV1 and TRDJ1, with 9 bases fitting TRDD3. With 4 bases clipped from V and 3 bases from J, the junction kept 18 bases outside the gene matches. Germline CDR1 TSWWSYY, CDR2 QGS. The length of the CDR3 is 19 residues. CDR3 nucleotides: TGTGCTCTTGGGGTCCATGGGCCCGGACGGGGGGATACTTCCGATAAACTCATCTTT. Residues: CALGVHGPGRGDTSDKLIF.

By frequency in the sample, this clone is large. The chain uses TRAV38-2/DV8 and TRDJ1; D unresolved. The CDR3 is 20 amino acids. The V and J ends lost 0 bases and 0 bases respectively, with 24 bases between them. Germline values: CDR1 TSESDYY, CDR2 QEAYKQQN. CDR3 sequence: CAYRSASLLPDFAYTDKLIF. The CDR3 nucleotides read TGTGCTTATAGGAGCGCGTCGCTTCTCCCGGACTTCGCGTACACCGATAAACTCATCTTT.